This TCR beta chain was profiled in a study of control samples from healthy donors and cancer patients. The method was immunoSEQ multiplex PCR; TCRdb's version includes in-frame clones alone and lacks a portion of them. Here the sample spans tens of thousands of clones, 80% being singletons. The CDR3 sequence is 22 residues long. Deletions cut 1 base from V and 4 bases from J, with 30 bases between. CDR1 is KGHDR, CDR2 SFDVKD, per germline. Sequencing was performed on blood. The origin of this receptor is a man between 65 and 85 years old in good health. This chain links TRBV24-1 with TRBJ2-2, with D tentatively TRBD2 (6 bases). In nucleotides, the CDR3 is TGTGCCACCAGTGATTTTTACCCCGAATTCGGGACGGGGGAGTCGAGCACCGGGGAGCTGTTTTTT. Its translation is CATSDFYPEFGTGESSTGELFF.